A selection of T cell receptor beta chains follows, all from one sample in a study of radiation and T cells in renal cell carcinoma. Some clones are missing from TCRdb's copy, which holds only in-frame ones; the method was immunoSEQ multiplex PCR. The profile covers around 94,000 clones, with 75% to 90% appearing a single time and 6.5% to 8.5% taken by the ten largest. This specimen was blood, taken from a patient whose treatment included radiotherapy and nephrectomy. Every receptor here comes from a man aged 45-65 years with renal cell carcinoma. CDR3s include the opening cysteine and the closing phenylalanine or tryptophan. Each record gives: J gene, V gene, clone size, D gene, CDR3 DNA, CDR3 protein. A D gene is named only where the DNA matches it firmly. Clone size, where shown, is once, few, many, or a class for clones that have expanded.

TRBJ2-7 | TRBV6-5 | few | . | TGTGCCAGCAGTTACTCGACCCAGGGATGGCAGTACTTC | CASSYSTQGWQYF
TRBJ2-5 | TRBV12-2 | . | . | TGTGCAAGTCGCCCCGAGACCCTGGAGGGGACCCAGTACTTC | CASRPETLEGTQYF
TRBJ2-2 | TRBV9 | few | . | TGTGCCAGCAGCGTAGAGGGGGGCCCCGGGGAGCTGTTTTTT | CASSVEGGPGELFF
TRBJ2-3 | TRBV7-8 | . | . | TGTGCCAGCAGCTTAGCGAGGCCAGATACGCAGTATTTT | CASSLARPDTQYF
TRBJ2-7 | TRBV5-1 | . | . | TGCGCCAGCAGCATGATCCCTGGGGAGCAGTACTTC | CASSMIPGEQYF
TRBJ1-3 | TRBV6-6 | . | TRBD1 | TGTGCCAGCAGTCCCAGGGGGCCAGGAAACACCATATATTTT | CASSPRGPGNTIYF
TRBJ2-3 | TRBV18 | . | TRBD1 | TGTGCCAGCTCACAAAACAGGGGTAGGACAGATACGCAGTATTTT | CASSQNRGRTDTQYF
TRBJ1-4 | TRBV7-9 | . | . | TGTGCCAGCAGCCGTGGGCAAAATGAAAAACTGTTTTTT | CASSRGQNEKLFF
TRBJ2-2 | TRBV10-3 | few | . | TGTGCCATCAGTGAGTTGGCCGGGGAGCTGTTTTTT | CAISELAGELFF
TRBJ1-6 | TRBV25-1 | . | . | TGTGCCAGCAGTGACGGGGTCTCGGTAAAACCCCTCCACTTT | CASSDGVSVKPLHF
TRBJ2-1 | TRBV11-2 | . | . | TGTGCCAGCAGCTTATGGCCCCCAAATGAGCAGTTCTTC | CASSLWPPNEQFF
TRBJ1-2 | TRBV4-1 | . | . | TGCGCCAGCAGCCAAGGTCAGGGAGTTCTTGATGGCTACACCTTC | CASSQGQGVLDGYTF
TRBJ1-5 | TRBV4-3 | once | . | TGCGCCAGCAGCCAGATCTCAGGGAGCCAGCCCCAGCATTTT | CASSQISGSQPQHF
TRBJ2-2 | TRBV7-7 | . | TRBD2 | TGTGCTAGCAGCTACCGACTAGCCGAGGAGCTGTTTTTT | CASSYRLAEELFF
TRBJ2-2 | TRBV18 | . | TRBD2 | TGTGCCAGCATCACAGCGGGACCGAACACCGGGGAGCTGTTTTTT | CASITAGPNTGELFF
TRBJ2-2 | TRBV10-3 | once | TRBD2 | TGTGCCATCAGGTTTACTAGCGGGAGAGGGGGAGCCGGGGAGCTGTTTTTT | CAIRFTSGRGGAGELFF
TRBJ2-3 | TRBV2 | . | TRBD2 | TGTGCCAGCAGAGTAGCGGGAGGAGCCGATACGCAGTATTTT | CASRVAGGADTQYF
TRBJ2-7 | TRBV29-1 | . | . | TGCAGCGTTGTCGGGGGGCCTGACTACGAGCAGTACTTC | CSVVGGPDYEQYF
TRBJ2-5 | TRBV4-1 | . | . | TGCGCCAGCAGCCAAGATCGCAGGTGGGTCTGGTGGGGGCAAGAGACCCAGTACTTC | CASSQDRRWVWWGQETQYF
TRBJ2-5 | TRBV29-1 | . | TRBD1 | TGCAGCGCTGGGGACAGGGAAGAGACCCAGTACTTC | CSAGDREETQYF
TRBJ1-3 | TRBV7-2 | . | . | TGTGCCAGCAGCTTAGTACCGCTCTCTGGAAACACCATATATTTT | CASSLVPLSGNTIYF
TRBJ2-1 | TRBV5-6 | . | TRBD2 | TGTGCCAGCAGCTACCGACTAGCGGGATACAATGAGCAGTTCTTC | CASSYRLAGYNEQFF
TRBJ1-5 | TRBV9 | . | . | TGTGCCAGCAGCGTACGTCCAGGGGAGGATCAGCCCCAGCATTTT | CASSVRPGEDQPQHF